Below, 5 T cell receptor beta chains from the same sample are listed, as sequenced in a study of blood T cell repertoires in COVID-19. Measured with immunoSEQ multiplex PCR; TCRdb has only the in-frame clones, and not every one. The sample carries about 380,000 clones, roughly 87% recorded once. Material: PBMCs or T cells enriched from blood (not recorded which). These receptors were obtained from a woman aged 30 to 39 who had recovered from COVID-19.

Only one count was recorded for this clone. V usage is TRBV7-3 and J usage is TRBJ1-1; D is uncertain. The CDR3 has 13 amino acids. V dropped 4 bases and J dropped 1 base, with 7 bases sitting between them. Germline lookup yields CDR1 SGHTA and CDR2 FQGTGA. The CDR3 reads CASSSQQNTEAFF. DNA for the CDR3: TGTGCCAGCAGCTCACAGCAGAACACTGAAGCTTTCTTT.

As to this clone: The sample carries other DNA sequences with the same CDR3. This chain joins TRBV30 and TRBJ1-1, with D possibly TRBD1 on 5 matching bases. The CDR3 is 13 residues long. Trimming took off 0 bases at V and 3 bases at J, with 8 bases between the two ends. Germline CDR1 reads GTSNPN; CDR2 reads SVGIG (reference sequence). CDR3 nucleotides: TGTGCCTGGAGTGTTGGGGGGTACACTGAAGCTTTCTTT. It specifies CAWSVGGYTEAFF.

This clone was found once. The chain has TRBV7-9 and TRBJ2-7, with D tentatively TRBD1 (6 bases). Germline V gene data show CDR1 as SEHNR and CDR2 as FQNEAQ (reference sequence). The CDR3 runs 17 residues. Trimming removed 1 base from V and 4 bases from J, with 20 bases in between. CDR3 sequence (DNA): TGTGCCAGCAGCTTAGGAGGGGCAGGGGCCCATCTTTACGAGCAGTACTTC. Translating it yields CASSLGGAGAHLYEQYF. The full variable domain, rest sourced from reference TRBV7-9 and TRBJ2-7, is DTGVSQNPRHKITKRGQNVTFRCDPISEHNRLYWYRQTLGQGPEFLTYFQNEAQLEKSRLLSDRFSAERPKGSFSTLEIQRTEQGDSAMYLCASSLGGAGAHLYEQYFGPGTRLTVT.

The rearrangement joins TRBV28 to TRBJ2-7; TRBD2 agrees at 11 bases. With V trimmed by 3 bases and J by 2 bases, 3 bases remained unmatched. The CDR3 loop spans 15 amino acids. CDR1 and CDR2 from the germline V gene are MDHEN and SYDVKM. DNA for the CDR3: TGTGCCAGCAGTTTGCTGACTAGCGGGGCCTACGAGCAGTACTTC. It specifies CASSLLTSGAYEQYF.

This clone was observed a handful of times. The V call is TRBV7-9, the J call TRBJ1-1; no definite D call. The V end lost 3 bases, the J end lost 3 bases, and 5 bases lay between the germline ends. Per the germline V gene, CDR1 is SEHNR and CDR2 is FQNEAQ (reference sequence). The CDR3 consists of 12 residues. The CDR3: CASSLRDTEAFF. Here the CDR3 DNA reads TGTGCCAGCAGCTTGAGAGACACTGAAGCTTTCTTT.